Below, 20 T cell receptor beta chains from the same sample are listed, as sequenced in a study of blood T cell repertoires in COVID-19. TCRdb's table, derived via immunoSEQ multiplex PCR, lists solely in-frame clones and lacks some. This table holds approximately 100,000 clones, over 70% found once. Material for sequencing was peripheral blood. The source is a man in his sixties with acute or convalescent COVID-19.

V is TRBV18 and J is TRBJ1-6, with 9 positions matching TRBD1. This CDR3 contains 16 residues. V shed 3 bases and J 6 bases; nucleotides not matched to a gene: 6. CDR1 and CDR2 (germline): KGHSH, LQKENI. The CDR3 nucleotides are TGTGCCAGCTCACCCCAAGGGACAGGGAGTAATTCACCCCTCCACTTT. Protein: CASSPQGTGSNSPLHF.

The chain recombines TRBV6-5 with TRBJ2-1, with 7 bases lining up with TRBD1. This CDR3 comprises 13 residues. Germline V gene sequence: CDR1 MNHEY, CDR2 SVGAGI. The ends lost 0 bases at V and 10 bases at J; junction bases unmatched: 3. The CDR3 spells CASSYSVTGEQFF. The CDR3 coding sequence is TGTGCCAGCAGTTACTCGGTGACAGGGGAGCAGTTCTTC.

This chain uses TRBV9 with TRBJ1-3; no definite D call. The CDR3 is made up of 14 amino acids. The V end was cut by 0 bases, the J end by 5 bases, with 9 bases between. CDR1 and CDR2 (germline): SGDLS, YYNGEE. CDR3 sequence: CASSVEPGRNTIYF. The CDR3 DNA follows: TGTGCCAGCAGCGTAGAACCGGGGAGAAACACCATATATTTT.

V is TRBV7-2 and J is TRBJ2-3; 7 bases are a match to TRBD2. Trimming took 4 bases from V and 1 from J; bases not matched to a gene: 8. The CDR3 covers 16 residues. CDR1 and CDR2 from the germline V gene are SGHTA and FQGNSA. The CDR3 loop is CASSSLSGAGTDTQYF. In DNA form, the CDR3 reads TGTGCCAGCAGCTCCCTAAGCGGGGCCGGCACAGATACGCAGTATTTT. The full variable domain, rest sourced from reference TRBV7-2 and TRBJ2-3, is GAGVSQSPSNKVTEKGKDVELRCDPISGHTALYWYRQSLGQGLEFLIYFQGNSAPDKSGLPSDRFSAERTGGSVSTLTIQRTQQEDSAVYLCASSSLSGAGTDTQYFGPGTRLTVL.

CDR3 amino acids: CASSFAGGGGADTQYF. The CDR3 region has the DNA TGTGCCAGCAGTTTCGCGGGAGGGGGCGGTGCAGATACGCAGTATTTT. The chain is built from TRBV27 and TRBJ2-3, with 9 bases lining up with TRBD2. Trimming at V came to 3 bases and at J to 4 bases, leaving 8 bases not matched to a gene. CDR1 is MNHEY, CDR2 SMNVEV, per germline (reference sequence). The CDR3 totals 16 residues.

CDR3 loop: CASSRHPTNEKLFF. CDR3 DNA sequence: TGTGCCAGCAGCCGACACCCAACTAATGAAAAACTGTTTTTT. This sequence joins TRBV11-2 and TRBJ1-4; D ambiguous. V was clipped by 5 bases and J by 0 bases, with 7 bases between them. This CDR3 is built from 14 residues. The germline gives CDR1 SGHAT, CDR2 FQNNGV.

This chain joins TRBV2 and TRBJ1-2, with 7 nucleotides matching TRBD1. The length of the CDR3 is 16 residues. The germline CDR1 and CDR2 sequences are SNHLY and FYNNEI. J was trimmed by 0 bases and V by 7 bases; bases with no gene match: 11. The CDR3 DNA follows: TGTGCCAGCAATAAACGGACAGGAGGAGCTAACTATGGCTACACCTTC. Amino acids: CASNKRTGGANYGYTF.

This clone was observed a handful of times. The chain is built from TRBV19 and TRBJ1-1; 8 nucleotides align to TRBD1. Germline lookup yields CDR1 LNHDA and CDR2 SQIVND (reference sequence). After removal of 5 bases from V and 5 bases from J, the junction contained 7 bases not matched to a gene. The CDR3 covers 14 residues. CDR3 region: CASSPQGARTEAFF. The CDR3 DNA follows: TGTGCCAGTAGTCCTCAGGGGGCGAGGACTGAAGCTTTCTTT.

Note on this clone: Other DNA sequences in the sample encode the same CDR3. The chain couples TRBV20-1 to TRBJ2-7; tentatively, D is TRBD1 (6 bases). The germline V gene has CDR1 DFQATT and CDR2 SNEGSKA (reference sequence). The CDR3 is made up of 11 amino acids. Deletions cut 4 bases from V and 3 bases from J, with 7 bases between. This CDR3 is CSAKQGYEQYF. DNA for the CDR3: TGCAGTGCTAAACAGGGCTACGAGCAGTACTTC.

The CDR3 sequence: CAWSVQNRLNTEAFF. DNA of the CDR3: TGTGCCTGGAGTGTACAGAACAGGCTGAACACTGAAGCTTTCTTT. This chain connects TRBV30 to TRBJ1-1; tentatively, D is TRBD1 (5 bases). Trimming left V 0 bases short and J 0 bases short, with 11 bases between. Germline V lookup: CDR1 GTSNPN, CDR2 SVGIG (reference sequence). The CDR3 runs to 15 residues.

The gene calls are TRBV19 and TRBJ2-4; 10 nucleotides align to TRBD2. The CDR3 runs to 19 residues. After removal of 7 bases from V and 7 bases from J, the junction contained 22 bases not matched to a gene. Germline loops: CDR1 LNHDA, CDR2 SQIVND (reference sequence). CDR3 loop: CASKTHSGTSVGKGNIQYF. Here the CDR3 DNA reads TGTGCCAGTAAAACTCATTCCGGGACTAGCGTGGGAAAGGGTAACATTCAGTACTTC.

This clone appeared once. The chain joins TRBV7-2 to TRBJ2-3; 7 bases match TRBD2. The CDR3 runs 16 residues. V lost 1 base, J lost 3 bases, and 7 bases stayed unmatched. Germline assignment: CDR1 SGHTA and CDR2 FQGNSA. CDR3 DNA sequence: TGTGCCAGCAGCTTAGGCTGGGAGGGGTCTACAGATACGCAGTATTTT. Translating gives CASSLGWEGSTDTQYF.

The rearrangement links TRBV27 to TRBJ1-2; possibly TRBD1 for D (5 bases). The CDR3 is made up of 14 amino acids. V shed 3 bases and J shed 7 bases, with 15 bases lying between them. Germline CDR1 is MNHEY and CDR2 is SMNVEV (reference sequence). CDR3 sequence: CASSFKEAGRGYTF. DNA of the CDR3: TGTGCCAGCAGTTTCAAGGAAGCGGGACGTGGCTACACCTTC.

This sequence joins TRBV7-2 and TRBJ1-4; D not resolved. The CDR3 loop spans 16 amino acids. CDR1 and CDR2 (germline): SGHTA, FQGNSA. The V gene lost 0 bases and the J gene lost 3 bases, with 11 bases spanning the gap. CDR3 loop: CASSLAGPGANEKLFF. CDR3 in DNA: TGTGCCAGCAGCTTAGCGGGTCCCGGGGCTAATGAAAAACTGTTTTTT.

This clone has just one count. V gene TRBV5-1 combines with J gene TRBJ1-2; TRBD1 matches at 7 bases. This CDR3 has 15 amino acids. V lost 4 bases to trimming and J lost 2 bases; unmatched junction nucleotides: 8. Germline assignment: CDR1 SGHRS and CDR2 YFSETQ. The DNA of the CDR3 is TGCGCCAGCAGCCCAAGACAGGGCGCGAACTATGGCTACACCTTC. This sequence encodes CASSPRQGANYGYTF.

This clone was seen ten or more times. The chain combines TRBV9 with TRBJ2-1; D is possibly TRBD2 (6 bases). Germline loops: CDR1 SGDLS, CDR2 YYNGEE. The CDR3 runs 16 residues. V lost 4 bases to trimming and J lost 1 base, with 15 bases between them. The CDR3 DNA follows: TGTGCCAGCAGCCCTAACCTAGCGTCATCCTACAATGAGCAGTTCTTC. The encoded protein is CASSPNLASSYNEQFF.

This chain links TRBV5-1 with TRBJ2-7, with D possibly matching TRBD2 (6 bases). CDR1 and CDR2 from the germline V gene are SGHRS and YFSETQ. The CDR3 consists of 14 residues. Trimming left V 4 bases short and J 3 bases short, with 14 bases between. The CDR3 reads CASSGGLLGYEQYF. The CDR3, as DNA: TGCGCCAGCAGCGGTGGACTACTCGGCTACGAGCAGTACTTC.

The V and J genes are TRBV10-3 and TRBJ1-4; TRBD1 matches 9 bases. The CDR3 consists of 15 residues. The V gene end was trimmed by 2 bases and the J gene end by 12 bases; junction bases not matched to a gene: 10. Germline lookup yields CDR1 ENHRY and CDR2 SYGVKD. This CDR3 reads CAISERGQGGEELFF. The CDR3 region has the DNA TGTGCCATCAGTGAGCGGGGACAGGGAGGGGAAGAACTGTTTTTT.

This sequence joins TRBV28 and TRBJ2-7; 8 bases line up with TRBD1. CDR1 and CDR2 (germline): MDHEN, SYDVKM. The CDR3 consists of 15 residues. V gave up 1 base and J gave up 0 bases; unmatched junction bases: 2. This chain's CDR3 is CASSLYTGGSYEQYF. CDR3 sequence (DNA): TGTGCCAGCAGTTTATATACAGGGGGCTCCTACGAGCAGTACTTC.

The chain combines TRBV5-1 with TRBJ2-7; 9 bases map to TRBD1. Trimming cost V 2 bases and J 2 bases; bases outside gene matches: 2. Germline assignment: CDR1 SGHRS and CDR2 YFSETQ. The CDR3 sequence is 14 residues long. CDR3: CASSFRQGAYEQYF. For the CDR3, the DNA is TGCGCCAGCAGCTTCCGACAGGGGGCCTACGAGCAGTACTTC.